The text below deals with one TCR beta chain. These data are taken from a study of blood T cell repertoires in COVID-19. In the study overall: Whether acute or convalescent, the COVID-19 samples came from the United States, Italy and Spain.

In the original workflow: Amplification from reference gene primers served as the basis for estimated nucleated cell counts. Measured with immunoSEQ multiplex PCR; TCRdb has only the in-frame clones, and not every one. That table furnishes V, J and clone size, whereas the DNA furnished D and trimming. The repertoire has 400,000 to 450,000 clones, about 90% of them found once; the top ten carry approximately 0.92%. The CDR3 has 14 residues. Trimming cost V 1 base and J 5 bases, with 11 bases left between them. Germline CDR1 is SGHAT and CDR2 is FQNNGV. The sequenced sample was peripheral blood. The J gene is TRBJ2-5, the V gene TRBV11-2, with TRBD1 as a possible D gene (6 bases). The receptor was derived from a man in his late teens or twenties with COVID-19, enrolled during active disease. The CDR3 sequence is CASSLAGVVETQYF. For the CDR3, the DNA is TGTGCCAGCAGCTTAGCAGGGGTAGTGGAGACCCAGTACTTC.